A selection of T cell receptor beta chains follows, all from one sample in a study of cytomegalovirus exposure and HLA in healthy donors. Here immunoSEQ multiplex PCR was the method, and the copy in TCRdb shows in-frame clones only, minus some. The sample carries approximately 130,000 clones, under 85% recorded once. Source material: PBMCs. The receptors shown here come from a man under 40 in good health and CMV-seronegative. Both conserved end residues are part of each CDR3. D genes are given only for firm matches. Clone size is stated in some rows and not others, as once, few, many or a class when expanded.

- TRBJ1-1 TRBV7-2 - TGTGCCAGCAGCTTTCTCGGAGTCGGAAAGTTGAGTTACGCTGAAGCTTTCTTT CASSFLGVGKLSYAEAFF
- TRBJ2-7 TRBV19 TRBD2 TGTGCCAGTATGCCTAGCGGGGCCAGCTCCTACGAGCAGTACTTC CASMPSGASSYEQYF
once TRBJ2-3 TRBV7-9 TRBD2 TGTGCCAGCAGCTTCCGAGCGGCGGGAGGTACGCAGTATTTT CASSFRAAGGTQYF
- TRBJ2-3 TRBV6-1 - TGTGCCAGCAGTGAAGCAGTTAGTACAGATACGCAGTATTTT CASSEAVSTDTQYF
- TRBJ2-4 TRBV27 - TGTGCCAGGCGAGGGGGAGCCAAAAACATTCAGTACTTC CARRGGAKNIQYF
- TRBJ2-2 TRBV4-3 - TGCGCCAGCAGCCAAGGGCCGGTCTGGGACTCTTCTGGAGGGGAGCTGTTTTTT CASSQGPVWDSSGGELFF
few TRBJ2-7 TRBV29-1 - TGCAGCGTTGAGGAGTCTAGCGAGGAGCAGTACTTC CSVEESSEEQYF
- TRBJ2-7 TRBV15 TRBD1 TGTGCCACCAGCAGGACAGGGGTCTACGAGCAGTACTTC CATSRTGVYEQYF
- TRBJ2-2 TRBV4-3 TRBD1 TGCGCCAGCAGCCCCACCGGGACAGGGGTAGGCGGGGAGCTGTTTTTT CASSPTGTGVGGELFF
- TRBJ2-7 TRBV7-9 - TGTGCCAGCAGCAAAGAGGGCGGCTCCTACGAGCAGTACTTC CASSKEGGSYEQYF
- TRBJ2-1 TRBV4-1 TRBD2 TGCGCCAGCAGCCAAGACCCCGGGACTAGTACATACAATGAGCAGTTCTTC CASSQDPGTSTYNEQFF
- TRBJ2-4 TRBV7-9 - TGTGCCAGGGACGGGGATATACTCAAAAACATTCAGTACTTC CARDGDILKNIQYF